This is a list of T cell receptor beta chains from one sample in a study of CD4 T cells in relation to SARS-CoV-2 and coronaviruses. Using immunoSEQ multiplex PCR, the repertoire was profiled, and TCRdb retains in-frame clones only, with some absent. Of about 22,000 clones listed, under 80% are singletons. For these TCRs, the target antigens are not known. Input material: CD4+ T cells from PBMCs, cultured in vitro. The receptors originated from a human donor in good health. The CDR3 runs from the conserved cysteine through the conserved F or W. D genes are given only for firm matches. Only some rows state a clone size, as once, few, many or a class for expanded clones.

abundance | d_gene | j_gene | v_gene | CDR3nt | CDR3aa
. | TRBD2 | TRBJ2-7 | TRBV5-4 | TGTGCCAGCAGCCCGGGGACTAGCGGAACCTACGAGCAGTACTTC | CASSPGTSGTYEQYF
. | . | TRBJ2-1 | TRBV30 | TGTGCCCTCCAAACTTCAAGCTCCTACAATGAGCAGTTCTTC | CALQTSSSYNEQFF
once | . | TRBJ2-1 | TRBV15 | TGTGCCACCACCCGAGACCGGGGGGCCATCTCATACAATGAGCAGTTCTTC | CATTRDRGAISYNEQFF
. | . | TRBJ2-7 | TRBV5-1 | TGCGCCAGCCGGGACTCTGCCTCCTACGAGCAGTACTTC | CASRDSASYEQYF
. | TRBD1 | TRBJ1-5 | TRBV4-1 | TGCGCCAGCAGCCACCAAACAGGGGACAATCAGCCCCAGCATTTT | CASSHQTGDNQPQHF
. | . | TRBJ2-1 | TRBV7-2 | TGTGCCAGCAGCTTAGATACTAGGGGGGGCAATGAGCAGTTCTTC | CASSLDTRGGNEQFF
. | . | TRBJ1-2 | TRBV19 | TGTGCCAGTAGTATCACGCCAGGGCTCTATGGCTACACCTTC | CASSITPGLYGYTF
. | TRBD1 | TRBJ2-5 | TRBV5-1 | TGCGCCAGCAGCTTGAACAGGGGGAAAAAAGAGACCCAGTACTTC | CASSLNRGKKETQYF
. | . | TRBJ1-5 | TRBV6-2/TRBV6-3 | TGTGCCAGCAGTTATCTGCGGGATTCGCAGCCCCAGCATTTT | CASSYLRDSQPQHF
large | . | TRBJ2-1 | TRBV3-1/TRBV3-2 | TGTGCCAGCCGTGGATTGTCCTACAATGAGCAGTTCTTC | CASRGLSYNEQFF
. | . | TRBJ1-4 | TRBV6-1 | TGTGCCAGCAGTGAAACAGGAGAAAATGAAAAACTGTTTTTT | CASSETGENEKLFF
few | . | TRBJ2-2 | TRBV2 | TGTGCCAGCGATGAGGAGCGGAGCCTAACCGGGGAGCTGTTTTTT | CASDEERSLTGELFF
once | . | TRBJ1-1 | TRBV30 | TGTGCCTGGAGCCGGACAGAGAACACTGAAGCTTTCTTT | CAWSRTENTEAFF
. | . | TRBJ1-1 | TRBV7-3 | TGTGCCAGCAGCTTATCACAGAACACTGAAGCTTTCTTT | CASSLSQNTEAFF
. | TRBD2 | TRBJ2-3 | TRBV19 | TGTGCCAGTAGTCCATTGGGGACTAGCGGGAGAGATACGCAGTATTTT | CASSPLGTSGRDTQYF
. | . | TRBJ2-7 | TRBV9 | TGTGCCAGCAGCCCTCACTCTCGGGCGTCCAGGCCGACCTACGAGCAGTACTTC | CASSPHSRASRPTYEQYF
. | . | TRBJ1-2 | TRBV28 | TGTGCCAGCAGTTTGCCAGGAGAGTCTTCCGGCTACACCTTC | CASSLPGESSGYTF
once | TRBD2 | TRBJ2-7 | TRBV5-4 | TGTGCCAGCAGCTTAGCGGGGGGGTGGTCCTCCTACGAGCAGTACTTC | CASSLAGGWSSYEQYF
few | TRBD1 | TRBJ2-2 | TRBV18 | TGTGCCAGCTCACTCAGAACAGGGGACACCGGGGAGCTGTTTTTT | CASSLRTGDTGELFF
. | . | TRBJ1-1 | TRBV7-9 | TGTGCCAGCAGCTTAGAAGAGGGGTGGGATGAAGCTTTCTTT | CASSLEEGWDEAFF
. | TRBD1 | TRBJ2-1 | TRBV9 | TGTGCCAGCAGCGTAGGCCCCACAGGGGTAGGAAATGAGCAGTTCTTC | CASSVGPTGVGNEQFF
once | . | TRBJ2-7 | TRBV5-6 | TGTGCCAGCAGCTTGGTTGGAACTAGAGTATACGAGCAGTACTTC | CASSLVGTRVYEQYF
. | . | TRBJ2-7 | TRBV11-2 | TGTGCCAGCAGCCCGCCTAGCGCCGAGCAGTACTTC | CASSPPSAEQYF
. | . | TRBJ2-7 | TRBV30 | TGTGCCTGGAGTGTACCGGACGCAGTTTCCTACGAGCAGTACTTC | CAWSVPDAVSYEQYF
few | . | TRBJ1-5 | TRBV7-9 | TGTGCCAGCAGCTTAAGGACGGGAGGAGAAAATCAGCCCCAGCATTTT | CASSLRTGGENQPQHF
. | . | TRBJ2-1 | TRBV5-4 | TGTGCCAGCAGCAATAATAACCGGGACACTGAGCAGTTCTTC | CASSNNNRDTEQFF
. | TRBD2 | TRBJ2-1 | TRBV15 | TGTGCCACCAGCCTAACGCGGCGGGAGGTCGGCAATGAGCAGTTCTTC | CATSLTRREVGNEQFF
. | . | TRBJ1-1 | TRBV9 | TGTGCCAGCAGCGTAGTTGGCGCCACTGAAGCTTTCTTT | CASSVVGATEAFF
. | . | TRBJ2-5 | TRBV6-5 | TGTGCCAGCAGTTACAAGGGGAACGCGGCGTGGGAGACCCAGTACTTC | CASSYKGNAAWETQYF
. | . | TRBJ2-7 | TRBV2 | TGTGCCAGCAGAGCTTCCGGGCCGCCCTACGAGCAGTACTTC | CASRASGPPYEQYF
. | . | TRBJ1-3 | TRBV19 | TGTGCCAGCACTCAAACAGGCTCTGGAAACACCATATATTTT | CASTQTGSGNTIYF
. | . | TRBJ2-5 | TRBV7-2 | TGTGCCAGCAGCTTAGCCCCGGTGAGGGAAGAGACCCAGTACTTC | CASSLAPVREETQYF
. | . | TRBJ2-1 | TRBV3-1/TRBV3-2 | TGTGCCAGCAGTCGTTCGTCGGGGACCTCCTACAATGAGCAGTTCTTC | CASSRSSGTSYNEQFF
few | . | TRBJ2-2 | TRBV7-3 | TGTGCCAGCAGCCTACGCGGGGAGCTGTTTTTT | CASSLRGELFF
. | . | TRBJ1-3 | TRBV13 | TGTGCCAGCAGCCGTCGCGAGGGGTCCTCTGGAAACACCATATATTTT | CASSRREGSSGNTIYF
. | . | TRBJ2-5 | TRBV27 | TGTGCCTCCGGACGCGGCAGTCCTCCGGGAACCCAGTACTTC | CASGRGSPPGTQYF
. | . | TRBJ2-4 | TRBV29-1 | TGCAGCGTTGTAGCAGCCAAAAACATTCAGTACTTC | CSVVAAKNIQYF
. | . | TRBJ2-7 | TRBV11-2 | TGTGCCAGCAGCTTAGATAGTATAGCCAGGACAGTAAAATACGAGCAGTACTTC | CASSLDSIARTVKYEQYF
. | TRBD2 | TRBJ2-7 | TRBV7-7 | TGTGCCAGCAGCCCCGGTGATCTAGCGGGATCGGGCTACGAGCAGTACTTC | CASSPGDLAGSGYEQYF
. | . | TRBJ2-1 | TRBV11-3 | TGTGCCAGCAGCTTGGGGGGGCGCGGTGACAATGAGCAGTTCTTC | CASSLGGRGDNEQFF
. | TRBD2 | TRBJ2-1 | TRBV6-5 | TGTGCCAGCAGACATCCTAGCGGGACCTACAATGAGCAGTTCTTC | CASRHPSGTYNEQFF
. | . | TRBJ1-2 | TRBV20-1 | TGCAGTGCTAGTTGGGGGGGTAACTATGGCTACACCTTC | CSASWGGNYGYTF
. | . | TRBJ1-1 | TRBV4-2 | TGTGCCAGCAGCCACTATAAGAACACTGAAGCTTTCTTT | CASSHYKNTEAFF
. | . | TRBJ1-6 | TRBV6-4 | TGTGCCAGCCGGGTTTTACGTTCACCCCTCCACTTT | CASRVLRSPLHF
. | TRBD2 | TRBJ2-1 | TRBV25-1 | TGTGCCAGCAGTGAATTCGGCGGGAGGTACAATGAGCAGTTCTTC | CASSEFGGRYNEQFF
few | . | TRBJ1-5 | TRBV19 | TGTGCCAGTAGTATAGGCTTTGGAAGGGGTACGTATAGCAATCAGCCCCAGCATTTT | CASSIGFGRGTYSNQPQHF
. | . | TRBJ2-3 | TRBV24-1 | TGTGCCACCAGTGACCCGGGCCTAAGCACAGATACGCAGTATTTT | CATSDPGLSTDTQYF
. | . | TRBJ2-3 | TRBV7-3 | TGTGCCAGCAGCCGCGGGACGGGCCATGATACGCAGTATTTT | CASSRGTGHDTQYF
. | . | TRBJ1-3 | TRBV5-1 | TGCGCCAGCAGCTTGGCAGGGAACTCTGGAAACACCATATATTTT | CASSLAGNSGNTIYF
. | . | TRBJ1-2 | TRBV30 | TGTGCCTGGAGTGGGACTTATGAGGACTATGGCTACACCTTC | CAWSGTYEDYGYTF
. | . | TRBJ2-1 | TRBV20-1 | TGCAGTGCTAGTAATATCTGGCAGGGGACCTACAATGAGCAGTTCTTC | CSASNIWQGTYNEQFF
. | TRBD1 | TRBJ1-2 | TRBV7-3 | TGTGCCAGCAGCTTAAGGACAGGAGGCGCTGGGGTCTATGGCTACACCTTC | CASSLRTGGAGVYGYTF
. | TRBD2 | TRBJ2-3 | TRBV5-1 | TGCGCCAGCAGCGCACTAGCGGGAGAGGCAGATACGCAGTATTTT | CASSALAGEADTQYF
. | . | TRBJ1-1 | TRBV20-1 | TGCAGTGCTAGTATAAGAGAAAAGTGGTGGAACACTGAAGCTTTCTTT | CSASIREKWWNTEAFF